The rows below give T cell receptor beta chains drawn from one sample of a study of cytomegalovirus exposure and HLA in healthy donors. Generated by immunoSEQ multiplex PCR, the TCRdb table keeps only in-frame clones and is missing some. Of 350,000 or so clones detected, just over 85% appear once; the ten largest clones hold under 0.85%. Sequencing used PBMCs. The receptors come from a young woman in good health and CMV-seronegative. Both conserved end residues are part of each CDR3. Each record gives: clone size, V gene, D gene, J gene, CDR3 protein, CDR3 DNA. A D gene is named only where the DNA matches it firmly. Clone size is shown for a subset of rows, as once, few, many or a class of expanded clone.

>.|TRBV27|.|TRBJ1-2
CASSLRHGQGGGYTF
TGTGCCAGCAGTTTACGGCACGGGCAGGGAGGCGGCTACACCTTC
>.|TRBV9|TRBD1|TRBJ2-1
CASSVIGQGYNEQFF
TGTGCCAGCAGCGTTATAGGACAGGGATACAATGAGCAGTTCTTC
>once|TRBV18|TRBD2|TRBJ2-1
CASSRITSGSYNEQFF
TGTGCCAGCTCACGAATAACTAGCGGGTCCTACAATGAGCAGTTCTTC
>.|TRBV6-5|TRBD1|TRBJ1-2
CASSPGTGSDYGYTF
TGTGCCAGCAGTCCCGGGACAGGGTCGGACTATGGCTACACCTTC
>.|TRBV18|TRBD2|TRBJ2-1
CASSPRLAGAGNEQFF
TGTGCCAGCTCACCACGTCTAGCGGGAGCGGGCAATGAGCAGTTCTTC
>.|TRBV5-6|.|TRBJ1-2
CASSLLGPPDNYGYTF
TGTGCCAGCAGCTTGTTGGGGCCCCCGGATAACTATGGCTACACCTTC
>.|TRBV20-1|.|TRBJ2-1
CSAREESEQFF
TGCAGTGCTAGAGAGGAGAGTGAGCAGTTCTTC
>.|TRBV27|TRBD1|TRBJ1-1
CASSLRSSGGYAFF
TGTGCCAGCAGTTTACGGAGCTCAGGGGGGTACGCTTTCTTT
>.|TRBV13|TRBD2|TRBJ2-5
CASRREGDQETQYF
TGTGCCAGCAGGCGGGAGGGGGACCAAGAGACCCAGTACTTC
>once|TRBV27|TRBD1|TRBJ1-4
CASSLSGTGREKLFF
TGTGCCAGCAGTCTGTCCGGGACAGGGAGAGAAAAACTGTTTTTT
>.|TRBV28|TRBD1|TRBJ2-7
CASSFRWGQGTYEQYF
TGTGCCAGCAGTTTTAGATGGGGACAGGGGACCTACGAGCAGTACTTC
>.|TRBV5-1|TRBD2|TRBJ2-4
CASTDGAGGGFDIQYF
TGCGCCAGCACCGACGGAGCGGGAGGGGGTTTCGACATTCAGTACTTC
>.|TRBV11-2|.|TRBJ2-7
CASSLDSNEQYF
TGTGCCAGCAGCTTAGATTCTAACGAGCAGTACTTC
>.|TRBV4-2|TRBD2|TRBJ2-1
CASSQAGTSSYNEQFF
TGTGCCAGCAGCCAAGCTGGGACTAGCTCCTACAATGAGCAGTTCTTC
>.|TRBV6-5|TRBD2|TRBJ2-5
CASSPETSGSTQYF
TGTGCCAGCAGCCCCGAGACTAGCGGGAGTACCCAGTACTTC
>few|TRBV6-1|TRBD1|TRBJ1-2
CASTGTGRNYTF
TGTGCCAGCACCGGGACAGGGCGCAACTACACCTTC
>.|TRBV7-2|TRBD2|TRBJ2-2
CASTPWEGGTGELFF
TGTGCCAGCACCCCCTGGGAGGGCGGCACCGGGGAGCTGTTTTTT
>.|TRBV28|.|TRBJ1-5
CASSSDGDNQPQHF
TGTGCCAGCAGTTCTGACGGAGACAATCAGCCCCAGCATTTT
>.|TRBV6-1|.|TRBJ1-2
CASSGPGLSGYTF
TGTGCCAGCAGTGGCCCGGGACTCTCTGGCTACACCTTC
>.|TRBV2|TRBD1|TRBJ2-7
CASSSPDRGLYEQYF
TGTGCCAGCAGTTCTCCGGACAGGGGGCTTTACGAGCAGTACTTC
>.|TRBV7-2|TRBD1|TRBJ1-1
CASRPGQGTEAFF
TGTGCCAGCAGACCGGGACAGGGGACTGAAGCTTTCTTT
>few|TRBV6-1|.|TRBJ1-1
CASSERLTDLNTEAFF
TGTGCCAGCAGTGAGAGGTTGACAGACCTGAACACTGAAGCTTTCTTT
>.|TRBV7-2|TRBD2|TRBJ2-3
CASSFWTSATDTQYF
TGTGCCAGCAGCTTCTGGACTAGCGCCACAGATACGCAGTATTTT
>.|TRBV27|.|TRBJ1-5
CASSLVTVGLGGQPQHF
TGTGCCAGCAGTTTAGTAACCGTAGGACTCGGCGGTCAGCCCCAGCATTTT
>medium-sized|TRBV6-4|.|TRBJ2-3
CASSDSAGSTDTQYF
TGTGCCAGCAGTGACTCCGCAGGCAGCACAGATACGCAGTATTTT
>.|TRBV14|.|TRBJ2-4
CASSQDGGLYF
TGTGCCAGCAGCCAAGATGGGGGGTTGTACTTC
>.|TRBV6-1|TRBD2|TRBJ2-2
CASSVSSGTNTGELFF
TGTGCCAGCAGTGTATCTAGCGGGACGAACACCGGGGAGCTGTTTTTT
>.|TRBV28|TRBD2|TRBJ2-1
CASSLGTRVGNEQFF
TGTGCCAGCAGTTTAGGGACTAGAGTGGGCAATGAGCAGTTCTTC
>.|TRBV7-3|TRBD1|TRBJ1-2
CASSLIGSNQDRAGYTF
TGTGCCAGCAGCTTAATCGGGTCTAACCAGGACAGGGCCGGCTACACCTTC